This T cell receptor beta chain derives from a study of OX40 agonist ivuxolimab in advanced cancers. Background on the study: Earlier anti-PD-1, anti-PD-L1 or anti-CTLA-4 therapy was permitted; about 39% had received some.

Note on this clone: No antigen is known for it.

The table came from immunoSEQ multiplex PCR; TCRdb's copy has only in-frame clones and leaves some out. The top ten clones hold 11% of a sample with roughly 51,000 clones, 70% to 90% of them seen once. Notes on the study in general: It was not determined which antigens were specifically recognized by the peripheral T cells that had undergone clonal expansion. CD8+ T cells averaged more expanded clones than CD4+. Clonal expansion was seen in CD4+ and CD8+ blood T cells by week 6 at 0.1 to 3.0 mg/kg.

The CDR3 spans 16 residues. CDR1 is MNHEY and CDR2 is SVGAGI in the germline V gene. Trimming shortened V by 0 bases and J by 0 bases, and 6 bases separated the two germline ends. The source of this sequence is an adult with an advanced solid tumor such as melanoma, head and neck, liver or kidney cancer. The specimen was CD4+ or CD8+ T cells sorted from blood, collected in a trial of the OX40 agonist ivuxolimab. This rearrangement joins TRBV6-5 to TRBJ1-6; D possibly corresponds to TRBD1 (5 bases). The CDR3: CASSYSTDSYNSPLHF. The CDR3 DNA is TGTGCCAGCAGTTACTCGACAGACTCCTATAATTCACCCCTCCACTTT.